A selection of T cell receptor beta chains follows, all from one sample in a study of T cells expressing NK-cell markers. TCRdb reprocessed the 5' RACE reads and keeps a single row for each CDR3 protein, giving no DNA. This sample contains roughly 430,000 distinct CDR3 sequences. Sample: blood T cells: a sorted CD56 or NKG2C T cell subset, CD4+ or CD8+ T cells, or bulk PBMC T cells (not recorded which). These receptors all come from a woman between 18 and 69 years old in good health. The CDR3 runs from the conserved cysteine through the conserved F or W.

cdr3_aa,v_call,j_call
CASSLPSGRYEQYF,TRBV5-1,TRBJ2-7
CASSPGWVGELFF,TRBV5-4,TRBJ2-2
CASTGKAGANYGYTF,TRBV19,TRBJ1-2
CSASPDGLPNQPQHF,TRBV20-1,TRBJ1-5
CSVEKGSGYTF,TRBV29-1,TRBJ1-2
CASSLISKTASSYNEQFF,TRBV11-1,TRBJ2-1
CASSLGAGYNEQFF,TRBV7-8,TRBJ2-1
CASSLPGNTIYF,TRBV3-1,TRBJ1-3
CSASGVGLLRNYNEQFF,TRBV20-1,TRBJ2-1
CATAFDRDRGSYEQYF,TRBV27,TRBJ2-7
CASSLKSRDSGNTIYF,TRBV5-1,TRBJ1-3
CASSRVTGSASYEQYF,TRBV19,TRBJ2-7
CASSFRDGGEKLFF,TRBV4-3,TRBJ1-4
CASSSSESTDTQYF,TRBV11-3,TRBJ2-3
CASATGSGANVLTF,TRBV7-7,TRBJ2-6
CASSGGQGWKETQYF,TRBV5-4,TRBJ2-5
CASSSRTSTRGTDTQYF,TRBV12-3/TRBV12-4,TRBJ2-3
CASGFTGDYGYTF,TRBV6-1,TRBJ1-2
CASRTAGTSLDEQYF,TRBV28,TRBJ2-7
CASSYIQLGGGEKLFF,TRBV5-5,TRBJ1-4
CASSKRTGYNQPQHF,TRBV7-2,TRBJ1-5
CASSGAGGIEEQYF,TRBV18,TRBJ2-7
CASSRTGGSSGANVLTF,TRBV19,TRBJ2-6
CASSLEASRENQPQHF,TRBV7-2,TRBJ1-5
CASGTGGEDTQYF,TRBV6-4,TRBJ2-3
CASSLKDQETQYF,TRBV12-3/TRBV12-4,TRBJ2-5
CASSQDRPASDEQFF,TRBV4-3,TRBJ2-1
CSPLQGSHTEAFF,TRBV20-1,TRBJ1-1
CASSLRQGVLAFF,TRBV28,TRBJ1-1
CAAPSRSTDTQYF,TRBV4-1,TRBJ2-3
CASTPENGVNEQFF,TRBV12-3/TRBV12-4,TRBJ2-1
CASSLVAQAADYFNSPLHF,TRBV5-6,TRBJ1-6
CASSFNTGVNEQFF,TRBV7-3,TRBJ2-1
CSARVAGNYIQYF,TRBV20-1,TRBJ2-4
CASSFEYGMSYEQYF,TRBV28,TRBJ2-7
CASSEAVRPANTGELFF,TRBV2,TRBJ2-2
CASSGTGSNYGYTF,TRBV7-9,TRBJ1-2
CASSQDVSGGASTADTQYF,TRBV4-2,TRBJ2-3
CASSLILAGNEQFF,TRBV5-1,TRBJ2-1
CASSPAQEVAQYF,TRBV18,TRBJ2-5
CASSPRDRDQETQYF,TRBV4-1,TRBJ2-5
CASSLDVGLAALPTQNEQFF,TRBV11-2,TRBJ2-1
CASSQDRGTGFHGYTF,TRBV4-3,TRBJ1-2
CASSPLGVTDTQYF,TRBV18,TRBJ2-3
CAISETVDWIQYF,TRBV10-3,TRBJ2-5
CASSDVSSDQETQYF,TRBV10-1,TRBJ2-5
CASSMAVNTEAFF,TRBV19,TRBJ1-1
CASSWTGQGRLGSNQPQHF,TRBV11-2,TRBJ1-5
CASSAGTRSYEQFF,TRBV5-1,TRBJ2-1
CASSLAGTANTGELFF,TRBV7-3,TRBJ2-2
CASSLDREANYGYTF,TRBV18,TRBJ1-2
CASSQESAGGLNEQFF,TRBV4-1,TRBJ2-1